This note documents a single T cell receptor (beta chain) sequence. Its antigen remains unidentified. This sample was taken from a study of post-analysis software for immune sequencing data. The library was made from cDNA and included unique molecular identifiers. TCRdb processed the PCR reads anew with MiXCR; each CDR3 protein has one entry. The repertoire holds fewer than 550,000 distinct CDR3 sequences, with about a third as singletons. Study-wide results and caveats: Included in a set of four or five TRBV segments more frequent in patients than controls were TRBV5-6, TRBV5-1 and TRBV20-1.

V shed 0 bases and J shed 4 bases, with 10 bases lying between them. The CDR3 consists of 14 residues. The germline CDR1 and CDR2 sequences are SGDLS and YYNGEE. Sequencing was performed on blood. The receptor's source is a girl under 18 with multiple sclerosis. This chain links TRBV9 with TRBJ2-5, with a tentative D call TRBD1 (5 bases). The CDR3 loop is CASSVGGAGETQYF. The CDR3 DNA sequence: TGTGCCAGCAGCGTAGGGGGCGCAGGAGAGACCCAGTACTTC.